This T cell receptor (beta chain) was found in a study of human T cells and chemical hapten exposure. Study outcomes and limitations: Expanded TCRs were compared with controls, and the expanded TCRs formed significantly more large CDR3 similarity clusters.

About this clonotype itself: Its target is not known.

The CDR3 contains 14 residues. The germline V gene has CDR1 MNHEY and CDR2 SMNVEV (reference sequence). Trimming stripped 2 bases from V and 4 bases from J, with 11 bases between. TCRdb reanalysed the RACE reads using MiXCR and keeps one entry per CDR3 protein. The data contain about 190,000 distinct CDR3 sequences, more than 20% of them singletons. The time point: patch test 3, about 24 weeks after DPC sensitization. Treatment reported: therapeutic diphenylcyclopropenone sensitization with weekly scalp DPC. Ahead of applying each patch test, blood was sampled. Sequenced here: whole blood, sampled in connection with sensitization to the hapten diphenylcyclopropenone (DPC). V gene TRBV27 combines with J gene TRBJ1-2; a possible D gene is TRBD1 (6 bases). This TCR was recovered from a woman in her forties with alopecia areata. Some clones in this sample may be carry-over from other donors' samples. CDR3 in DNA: TGTGCCAGCAGTTTAGTCCCAGGGGTCTATGGCTACACCTTC. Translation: CASSLVPGVYGYTF.